Reported below is one T cell receptor (beta chain). This clonotype showed up many times. Its antigen is unknown. There are no base qualities to consult, and no much larger clone falls within one base. Stable Graves' hyperthyroidism was defined as no progression to ophthalmopathy during 18 months of follow-up. Hyperthyroidism patients were newly diagnosed, with disease duration under 2 months, and aged 18 to 65 years. Patients with uncontrolled infections, other autoimmune diseases, pregnancy or lactation were excluded. Diagnoses were established on the basis of clinical symptoms, serum thyroxine and TRAb, thyroid ultrasound, and orbital computed tomography. Ficoll-Paque density gradient centrifugation was used to isolate PBMCs from about 10 ml of fresh peripheral blood. Trizol reagent was used to extract total RNA, and RNA quality was then checked on an Agilent 2100 Bioanalyzer. TCR beta CDR3 regions were amplified from RNA transcripts. A first-round RT-PCR of the TCR CDR3 used the HTBI primer set with the Qiagen OneStep RT-PCR kit. The libraries were constructed in a second round of multiplex PCR and then size-selected and purified. Sequencing of the libraries was done on an Illumina HiSeq2000 using paired-end 100 bp reads. On the authors' methods: Raw data were processed with SOAPnuke, discarding reads with adapters, uncalled bases, mean Phred below 15, or no exact constant-primer or identifier match. High-quality paired reads were merged using COPE v1.2.5, and each unique nucleotide sequence was defined as a clonotype. MiTCR v1.1 was used to align the clonotypes against IMGT TRBV, TRBD and TRBJ reference segments. Analysis was restricted to V-J combinations with a frequency above 0.0001, which covered over 98% of repertoires. The TCS score was defined as F50 (clonal expansion) divided by E x V (chaos), with BLOSUM62-based TCRdist calculated between CDR3 peptides within each V-J. Welch's t-statistics and random forest reduced some 510 V-J features to roughly 13, which were used in a naive Bayes classifier (R e1071). TCRdb reprocessing: public reads trimmed at Q25 with fastp, clones called with MiXCR, in-frame beta chains kept. Each entry is one CDR3 protein sequence, shown with its most common DNA and genes. TCRdb, not the original authors, processed these V and J calls. In all, the sample holds about 520,000 distinct CDR3 sequences, and around 21% of those were seen once. More than 20% of the sample belongs to the ten largest clones.

The sample belongs to a study of T cells in Graves' hyperthyroidism and ophthalmopathy (dated by TCRdb to about 2019). Regarding the research as a whole: Peripheral blood samples were taken at initial diagnosis, before any treatment was given. According to the paper, TCR Vbeta CDR3 sequencing was carried out on roughly 130 peripheral blood samples, which came from 40 to 45 ophthalmopathy, approximately 72 hyperthyroidism and approximately 17 progressor patients. The 95 to 100 discovery patients were divided at random into training and test sets in a 7:3 ratio. Prospective prediction of ophthalmopathy was tested in an independent validation cohort of 18 to 20 hyperthyroidism patients and roughly 16 patients who later progressed to ophthalmopathy. Thyroid tissue and blood T-cell repertoires from six or seven Graves' hyperthyroidism patients were also compared in the study. After sampling, hyperthyroidism patients received methimazole starting at 30 mg daily, and ophthalmopathy patients received high-dose intravenous methylprednisolone. To identify TCR V-J signatures that set the groups apart, the researchers used a discovery cohort of about a hundred patients, made up of 40 to 45 with Graves' ophthalmopathy and about 60 with stable Graves' hyperthyroidism.

From a lookup of the germline V gene (reference sequence), CDR1 and CDR2 are LNHDA and SQIVND. From the cysteine through the phenylalanine, the CDR3 covers 12 amino acids. Solely the CDR3 DNA is kept, with 36 bases framed from the first base. V loses 7 bases of germline sequence and J loses 4 bases, and the interval between the two ends is 10 bases. The research as a whole found: In validation, the model predicted progression to ophthalmopathy a median of roughly six months before onset, with roughly 71% sensitivity and roughly 79% specificity. No statistical method was used to fix the sample size in advance, and group allocation was not hidden from the investigators. Ophthalmopathy was separated from stable hyperthyroidism by a 13 V-J signature model, with roughly 88% sensitivity and about 81% specificity obtained in cross-validation and 80%/75% obtained in testing. Most expanded thyroid clonotypes (frequency above 0.001) were also detected in blood, suggesting blood repertoires may reflect thyroid immune responses.

This sequence was found in a man younger than 35 with Graves' hyperthyroidism. Sequencing was carried out using blood. This sequence uses TRBV19 and TRBJ1-1; matching of 6 bases hints at TRBD1 as the D gene. The nucleotide sequence is TGTGCCAGTACGCAGGGGATCACTGAAGCTTTCTTT. This translates into CASTQGITEAFF.